The 25 T cell receptor beta chains listed next were all sequenced from one sample in a study of blood T cell repertoires in COVID-19 (dated by TCRdb to 2019 to 2021). The library was prepared using the immunoSEQ multiplex PCR assay. What TCRdb holds here is the immuneACCESS table cut down to in-frame rearrangements. Part of the clones is not present; checked against another copy, under half of the missing clones reflect an unresolved V gene, and the others are unexplained. The sample data list 200,000 or so clones, and 70% to 90% of these were observed just once. Together, the top ten hold about 2.3% of the sample. Material for sequencing was PBMCs or T cells enriched from blood (not recorded which). Receptors originate from a woman aged 40 to 55 with acute COVID-19.

The J gene is TRBJ2-3, the V gene TRBV4-3; no clear D gene. The CDR3 sequence is 13 residues long. CDR1 and CDR2 (germline): LGHNA, YSLEER. V gave up 0 bases and J gave up 5 bases, with 6 bases separating them. The CDR3 region is CASSQDRLDTQYF. The CDR3 region has the DNA TGCGCCAGCAGCCAAGATCGTCTAGATACGCAGTATTTT.

V gene TRBV12-3 or TRBV12-4 combines with J gene TRBJ1-1, with 8 bases identical to TRBD1. V lost 5 bases to trimming and J lost 7 bases; unmatched junction nucleotides: 6. This CDR3 has 13 amino acids. As DNA, the CDR3 is TGTGCCAGCAGTCTTCGACAGGGGTTTGAAGCTTTCTTT. Translating gives CASSLRQGFEAFF.

The J gene is TRBJ1-3, the V gene TRBV10-2; the match to TRBD1 covers 8 bases. J lost 3 bases, V lost 3 bases, and 7 bases had no gene match. The CDR3 consists of 16 residues. Per germline, CDR1 WSHSY and CDR2 SAAADI. CDR3 sequence (DNA): TGCGCCAGCAGTGACGGACAGGGAGTTGTTGGAAACACCATATATTTT. It specifies CASSDGQGVVGNTIYF.

A single count supports this clone. CDR3 sequence: CASSPPLTDTQYF. CDR3 bases: TGTGCCAGCAGCCCCCCCCTCACAGATACGCAGTATTTT. The genes are TRBV9 and TRBJ2-3; the D is unclear. V lost 4 bases and J lost 2, with 8 bases in between. Looked up from germline, CDR1 is SGDLS and CDR2 is YYNGEE. This CDR3 is 13 amino acids long. The full variable domain, with the rest looked up from reference TRBV9 and TRBJ2-3, is DSGVTQTPKHLITATGQRVTLRCSPRSGDLSVYWYQQSLDQGLQFLIQYYNGEERAKGNILERFSAQQFPDLHSELNLSSLELGDSALYFCASSPPLTDTQYFGPGTRLTVL.

As concerns this clone: At the DNA level, this CDR3 is encoded by other sequences in the same sample as well. The V call is TRBV29-1, the J call TRBJ2-7, with 7 bases identical to TRBD1. Germline-derived CDR1 and CDR2 are SQVTM and ANQGSEA. The CDR3 runs 11 residues. V shed 4 bases, J shed 4 bases, and the junction held 1 base outside the gene matches. The CDR3 nucleotides read TGCAGCGTTGCCAGGGGGTACGAGCAGTACTTC. It yields the protein CSVARGYEQYF.

The V and J genes are TRBV19 and TRBJ1-3; D gene uncertain. The CDR3 sequence is 15 residues long. V was shortened by 3 bases and J by 0 bases, with 9 bases between the two germline ends. The germline V gene has CDR1 LNHDA and CDR2 SQIVND (reference sequence). In DNA, the CDR3 is TGTGCCAGTAGTATGGAGCCGATCTCTGGAAACACCATATATTTT. It translates to CASSMEPISGNTIYF.

The rearrangement uses TRBV11-2 and TRBJ2-5; D may be TRBD1 (6 bases). The V gene lost 5 bases and the J gene lost 7 bases, with 20 bases spanning the gap. The CDR3 loop spans 15 amino acids. The germline CDR1 and CDR2 sequences are SGHAT and FQNNGV. CDR3 nucleotide sequence: TGTGCCAGCAGCCTCCGGGACACCGGAATTGGGACCCAGTACTTC. This codes for CASSLRDTGIGTQYF.

In nucleotides, the CDR3 is TGCGCCAGCAGTGACTCGGACAGAGGCACAGATACGCAGTATTTT. As protein: CASSDSDRGTDTQYF. The chain uses TRBV10-1 and TRBJ2-3; tentative D call: TRBD1 (6 bases). The CDR3 contains 15 residues. The germline CDR1 and CDR2 sequences are WNHNN and SYGVQD (reference sequence). Trimming took 3 bases from V and 1 from J, leaving 11 bases between them.

This chain uses TRBV6-1 with TRBJ2-3; D unresolved. The germline V gene encodes CDR1 MNHNS and CDR2 SASEGT. CDR3 size: 16 residues. Trimming took off 2 bases at V and 0 bases at J, with 12 bases between the two ends. Here the CDR3 reads CASSEQSRASTDTQYF. In DNA form, the CDR3 reads TGTGCCAGCAGTGAACAGTCTCGTGCTAGCACAGATACGCAGTATTTT.

The rearrangement joins TRBV24-1 to TRBJ2-5; possibly TRBD1 for D (5 bases). Deletions cut 2 bases from V and 1 base from J, with 10 bases between. The CDR3 runs to 15 residues. Looked up from germline, CDR1 is KGHDR and CDR2 is SFDVKD. CDR3 sequence reads: CATSDSTGFQETQYF. The CDR3 DNA reads as TGTGCCACCAGTGATTCCACAGGATTCCAAGAGACCCAGTACTTC.

Here the CDR3 reads CASSLTGSSYEQYV. The CDR3 DNA reads TGTGCCAGCAGCTTAACCGGGAGCTCCTACGAGCAGTACGTC. The chain combines TRBV5-6 with TRBJ2-7; D possibly corresponds to TRBD2 (6 bases). Germline assignment: CDR1 SGHDT and CDR2 YYEEEE. The V and J ends lost 2 bases and 0 bases respectively, with 9 bases between them. The CDR3 spans 14 residues.

The V call is TRBV7-2, the J call TRBJ1-5; no clear D. Between the trimmed V and J ends, which lost 0 bases and 2 bases, there was a span of 11 bases. Germline V gene sequence: CDR1 SGHTA, CDR2 FQGNSA. The CDR3 contains 16 residues. CDR3 bases: TGTGCCAGCAGCTTAGCGGAGGGATCGGGCAATCAGCCCCAGCATTTT. It translates to CASSLAEGSGNQPQHF. Full variable domain (outside the CDR3, taken from reference TRBV7-2 and TRBJ1-5): GAGVSQSPSNKVTEKGKDVELRCDPISGHTALYWYRQSLGQGLEFLIYFQGNSAPDKSGLPSDRFSAERTGGSVSTLTIQRTQQEDSAVYLCASSLAEGSGNQPQHFGDGTRLSIL.

V usage is TRBV6-5 and J usage is TRBJ1-2; TRBD1 aligns across 8 bases. J lost 10 bases, V lost 4 bases, and 8 bases had no gene match. Germline-derived CDR1 and CDR2 are MNHEY and SVGAGI. The CDR3 totals 13 residues. The CDR3 sequence is CASSFTGGSDYTF. The DNA for the CDR3 is TGTGCCAGCAGTTTTACAGGGGGAAGCGACTACACCTTC.

The J gene is TRBJ2-1, the V gene TRBV7-7; a weak D match, TRBD2 (6 bases). The germline CDR1 and CDR2 sequences are SSHAT and FNYEAQ (reference sequence). V was shortened by 5 bases and J by 8 bases, with 16 bases between the two germline ends. CDR3 length: 14 amino acids. The DNA of the CDR3 is TGTGCCAGCAGCCCGGGGAGGCCGGGAGATGAGCAGTTCTTC. Its protein product is CASSPGRPGDEQFF.

V usage is TRBV4-2 and J usage is TRBJ2-1; 10 nucleotides match TRBD2. This CDR3 has 13 amino acids. V lost 3 bases to trimming and J lost 13 bases; unmatched junction nucleotides: 6. The germline gives CDR1 LGHNA, CDR2 YNFKEQ. In DNA form, the CDR3 reads TGTGCCAGCAGCCACGTGCTAGCGGGGGCTCAGTTCTTC. This sequence encodes CASSHVLAGAQFF.

The chain recombines TRBV11-3 with TRBJ2-1; D is ambiguous. The germline V and J ends were trimmed by 2 bases and 2 bases, with 7 bases remaining between them. Per germline, CDR1 SGHNT and CDR2 YENEEA. The CDR3 is made up of 14 amino acids. DNA of the CDR3: TGTGCCAGCAGCTTATATCAGACCTACAATGAGCAGTTCTTC. Translation: CASSLYQTYNEQFF.

The CDR3 nucleotides read TGTGCTAGTGGCCCGGACAGGGGTGAAAATCAGCCCCAGCATTTT. This codes for CASGPDRGENQPQHF. This sequence joins TRBV12-5 and TRBJ1-5, with 9 positions matching TRBD1. This CDR3 contains 15 residues. The germline CDR1 and CDR2 sequences are LGHNT and FRNRAP. J lost 4 bases, V lost 6 bases, and 7 bases had no gene match.

V is TRBV30 and J is TRBJ1-4, with 10 bases that match TRBD1. The V gene end was trimmed by 1 base and the J gene end by 5 bases; junction bases not matched to a gene: 1. The CDR3 is 14 amino acids. Germline loops: CDR1 GTSNPN, CDR2 SVGIG (reference sequence). The CDR3 region is CAWSAGQGNEKLFF. The DNA of the CDR3 is TGTGCCTGGAGTGCGGGACAGGGGAATGAAAAACTGTTTTTT.

This chain joins TRBV2 and TRBJ2-5, with 10 positions matching TRBD1. V lost 7 bases, J lost 5 bases, and 10 bases stayed unmatched. The CDR3 totals 15 residues. The germline V gene encodes CDR1 SNHLY and CDR2 FYNNEI. The chain's CDR3 is CASKEGTGEWETQYF. In DNA form, the CDR3 reads TGTGCCAGCAAAGAGGGGACAGGGGAGTGGGAGACCCAGTACTTC.

The V and J genes are TRBV14 and TRBJ2-3; D perhaps matches TRBD1 (6 bases). V was shortened by 4 bases and J by 5 bases, with 13 bases between the two germline ends. The CDR3 length is 14 residues. Germline CDR1 and CDR2: SGHDN and FVKESK. Here the CDR3 reads CASSLQGLGDTQYF. The CDR3 coding sequence is TGTGCCAGCAGCCTTCAGGGGTTAGGAGATACGCAGTATTTT.

The chain recombines TRBV18 with TRBJ2-7, with TRBD2 identical over 9 bases. The V and J ends lost 6 bases and 2 bases, in that order; junction bases with no gene match: 8. This CDR3 is built from 15 residues. In germline, CDR1 is KGHSH, CDR2 LQKENI. CDR3: CASSPTSGRTYEQYF. The CDR3 DNA follows: TGTGCCAGCTCCCCCACTAGCGGGCGAACCTACGAGCAGTACTTC.

The rearrangement uses TRBV5-4 and TRBJ1-5, with 8 bases matching TRBD1. The CDR3 is 16 amino acids. Germline V lookup: CDR1 SGHNT, CDR2 YYREEE (reference sequence). The V gene end was trimmed by 4 bases and the J gene end by 1 base; junction bases not matched to a gene: 7. In DNA, the CDR3 is TGTGCCAGCAGCGCCGGACAGGGCGGAAGCAATCAGCCCCAGCATTTT. Translation gives CASSAGQGGSNQPQHF.

This clone was counted a few times. The gene calls are TRBV7-2 and TRBJ2-3; 7 bases align to TRBD1. The CDR3 is made up of 15 amino acids. The ends lost 1 base at V and 2 bases at J; junction bases unmatched: 3. Per the germline V gene, CDR1 is SGHTA and CDR2 is FQGNSA. The CDR3 nucleotides are TGTGCCAGCAGCTTAGGAGGGACAGCCACAGATACGCAGTATTTT. As protein: CASSLGGTATDTQYF.

The CDR3 DNA is TGTGCCAGCAGCCTCCGGACAGGGGGCAAAAGCACTGAAGCTTTCTTT. Protein sequence: CASSLRTGGKSTEAFF. J is TRBJ1-1 and V is TRBV14, with 11 bases matching TRBD1. Germline V lookup: CDR1 SGHDN, CDR2 FVKESK. This CDR3 comprises 16 residues. V lost 4 bases and J lost 4; bases outside the gene matches: 8.

This chain's CDR3 is CASTQGYSNQPQHF. In DNA form, the CDR3 reads TGTGCCAGCACCCAGGGGTATAGCAATCAGCCCCAGCATTTT. This chain uses TRBV6-5 with TRBJ1-5; D may be TRBD1 (6 bases). CDR3 size: 14 residues. CDR1 is MNHEY and CDR2 is SVGAGI in the germline V gene. V was shortened by 7 bases and J by 0 bases, with 10 bases between the two germline ends.